These 5 T cell receptor beta chains originate from one sample sequenced in a study of T cells after yellow fever vaccination. TCRdb re-called the 5' RACE reads with MiXCR, one entry per CDR3 protein. The sample contains about 330,000 distinct CDR3 sequences, around 6.8% of which appear only once. Sequenced material: PBMCs, taken 45 days after the first yellow fever vaccination. These receptors were collected from a man aged 18 to 29 who received the YFV17D yellow fever vaccine.

This clonotype has a handful of counts. This sequence joins TRBV2 and TRBJ2-1; 8 bases agree with TRBD1. Germline loops: CDR1 SNHLY, CDR2 FYNNEI. The CDR3 runs to 13 residues. With 10 bases clipped from V and 10 bases from J, the junction kept 12 bases outside the gene matches. CDR3 sequence: CATFGDRLDEQFF. The CDR3 bases are TGTGCCACTTTCGGGGACAGGCTAGACGAGCAGTTCTTC.

The V call is TRBV7-2, the J call TRBJ1-2; no clear D gene. Germline V gene sequence: CDR1 SGHTA, CDR2 FQGNSA. Deletions cut 5 bases from V and 2 bases from J, with 9 bases between. The CDR3 is made up of 13 amino acids. This CDR3 is CASSPDTNYGYTF. The CDR3 DNA reads TGTGCCAGCAGCCCAGACACGAACTATGGCTACACCTTC.

The chain combines TRBV29-1 with TRBJ2-1; no firm D call. CDR3 length: 13 amino acids. CDR1 is SQVTM, CDR2 ANQGSEA, per germline. The germline V and J ends were trimmed by 4 bases and 5 bases, with 12 bases remaining between them. CDR3 nucleotide sequence: TGCAGCGTTGCGGGCAGACACCACAATGAGCAGTTCTTC. Its protein is CSVAGRHHNEQFF.

This clonotype was seen a few times. The chain recombines TRBV12-3 or TRBV12-4 with TRBJ1-4; TRBD1 aligns across 8 bases. The CDR3 has 14 residues. With V trimmed by 6 bases and J by 6 bases, 6 bases remained unmatched. The CDR3 sequence is CASRKTGEDEKLFF. The CDR3 bases are TGTGCCAGCAGAAAGACAGGGGAGGATGAAAAACTGTTTTTT.

J is TRBJ1-5 and V is TRBV7-2, with a tentative D call TRBD1 (5 bases). Germline loops: CDR1 SGHTA, CDR2 FQGNSA. The CDR3 runs to 15 residues. V was pared by 5 bases and J by 1 base, with 12 bases between. The CDR3 reads CASSLTRDSNQPQHF. The CDR3 nucleotides read TGTGCCAGCAGCCTGACGAGGGACAGCAATCAGCCCCAGCATTTT.